What follows are 22 T cell receptor beta chains derived from one specimen sequenced in a study of T-cell memory formation after mild COVID-19. TCRdb reprocessed the 5' RACE reads with MiXCR, giving one entry per CDR3 protein. The sample consists of roughly 100,000 distinct CDR3 sequences, 12% of them appearing once. Sample: PBMCs or a T cell subset sorted from them (not recorded which). These receptors were taken from an adult woman who had mild COVID-19 (a few samples of this study predate the infection). Cell type and time point are not known.

This clonotype was seen a few times. The chain joins TRBV27 to TRBJ2-7; D is possibly TRBD1 (6 bases). The CDR3 runs 14 residues. The V and J ends lost 6 bases and 4 bases respectively, with 16 bases between them. CDR1 and CDR2 from the germline V gene are MNHEY and SMNVEV (reference sequence). The CDR3 DNA reads as TGTGCCAGCAGCTTAACAGGGAATGGGTACGAGCAGTACTTC. It is translated as CASSLTGNGYEQYF.

This clonotype has a count of ten or more. V and J are TRBV29-1 and TRBJ2-7; D is undetermined. This CDR3 has 12 residues. The V and J ends lost 5 bases and 3 bases respectively, with 11 bases between them. Germline CDR1 is SQVTM and CDR2 is ANQGSEA. The CDR3 nucleotides are TGCAGCGTTTCCGAGACGAACTACGAGCAGTACTTC. Translated: CSVSETNYEQYF.

In this sample, this clonotype turned up a few times. The chain combines TRBV24-1 with TRBJ2-1; no clear D gene. The CDR3 has 16 residues. Germline CDR1 reads KGHDR; CDR2 reads SFDVKD. Between the trimmed V and J ends, which lost 0 bases and 1 base, there was a span of 9 bases. CDR3 coding DNA: TGTGCCACCAGTGATTTGGCGGCCCATTCCTACAATGAGCAGTTCTTC. Amino acid sequence: CATSDLAAHSYNEQFF.

The chain employs TRBV5-5 and TRBJ1-1; possible D gene TRBD1, 6 bases. The V gene lost 4 bases and the J gene lost 0 bases, with 16 bases spanning the gap. Germline V gene data show CDR1 as SGHKS and CDR2 as YYEKEE (reference sequence). The CDR3 loop spans 16 amino acids. Here the CDR3 DNA reads TGTGCCAGCAGCGAAACAGGGTTGTGGATGAACACTGAAGCTTTCTTT. It is translated as CASSETGLWMNTEAFF.

J is TRBJ2-1 and V is TRBV4-2; 7 bases map to TRBD1. From germline, CDR1 is LGHNA and CDR2 YNFKEQ. CDR3 length equals 20 residues. V lost 6 bases and J lost 0; bases outside the gene matches: 20. The chain's CDR3 is CASSRGGRAPTRSSYNEQFF. In DNA form, the CDR3 reads TGTGCCAGCAGTCGAGGGGGCAGGGCCCCGACTCGTAGCTCCTACAATGAGCAGTTCTTC.

This chain joins TRBV2 and TRBJ1-5; D not certain. CDR1 and CDR2 from the germline V gene are SNHLY and FYNNEI. With 2 bases removed from V and 2 bases from J, the gap between germline ends came to 13 bases. The CDR3 runs 16 residues. CDR3 in DNA: TGTGCCAGCAGTGAAATTGAATGGGAGGGCAATCAGCCCCAGCATTTT. Translation gives CASSEIEWEGNQPQHF.

The V call is TRBV7-9, the J call TRBJ2-5; 9 bases fit TRBD2. The CDR3 is made up of 16 amino acids. Looked up from germline, CDR1 is SEHNR and CDR2 is FQNEAQ (reference sequence). With 4 bases clipped from V and 5 bases from J, the junction kept 11 bases outside the gene matches. The chain's CDR3 is CASSSVAGAHGETQYF. The CDR3 DNA is TGTGCCAGCAGCTCTGTAGCGGGAGCCCACGGGGAGACCCAGTACTTC.

The chain is built from TRBV11-2 and TRBJ2-3; D not resolved. Germline CDR1 reads SGHAT; CDR2 reads FQNNGV. The V gene lost 8 bases and the J gene lost 2 bases, with 8 bases spanning the gap. This CDR3 contains 12 residues. CDR3 sequence: CASAPLTDTQYF. The DNA for the CDR3 is TGTGCCAGCGCACCTCTCACAGATACGCAGTATTTT.

This clonotype has just a few counts. The chain is built from TRBV4-2 and TRBJ2-5; TRBD1 matches at 7 bases. This CDR3 spans 15 amino acids. Germline V gene data show CDR1 as LGHNA and CDR2 as YNFKEQ. V dropped 3 bases and J dropped 3; count of bases not matched to a gene: 7. CDR3 residues: CASSQGFGTEETQYF. In nucleotides, the CDR3 is TGTGCCAGCAGCCAGGGTTTTGGGACAGAAGAGACCCAGTACTTC.

This clonotype was counted between two and nine times. The chain carries TRBV7-3 and TRBJ2-7; D may correspond to TRBD1 or TRBD2 (7 bases each). V lost 7 bases and J lost 3, with 25 bases in between. This CDR3 is 17 amino acids long. CDR1 is SGHTA and CDR2 is FQGTGA in the germline V gene. The CDR3, as DNA: TGTGCCAGCATCAATACCCCAGGGGGGGGCTGGGGCTACGAGCAGTACTTC. As protein: CASINTPGGGWGYEQYF.

The chain combines TRBV29-1 with TRBJ2-1; D uncertain. This CDR3 comprises 12 residues. The germline CDR1 and CDR2 sequences are SQVTM and ANQGSEA. Trimming pared 7 bases from V and 8 bases from J, leaving 15 bases between. As DNA, the CDR3 is TGCAGCGGGTTATTCATCGTACATGAGCAGTTCTTC. Encoded protein: CSGLFIVHEQFF.

This clonotype has ten or more counts. The genes are TRBV7-3 and TRBJ2-1, with a weak D call TRBD2 (6 bases). V lost 0 bases and J lost 9, with 18 bases in between. Looked up from germline, CDR1 is SGHTA and CDR2 is FQGTGA. The CDR3 consists of 16 residues. CDR3 sequence reads: CASSLTRRDPTGEQFF. The CDR3 nucleotides read TGTGCCAGCAGCTTAACCAGGCGGGACCCTACTGGTGAGCAGTTCTTC.

CDR3 in amino acids: CASFPAEYNEQFF. The CDR3 region has the DNA TGTGCCAGCTTCCCAGCAGAATACAATGAGCAGTTCTTC. This chain joins TRBV7-9 and TRBJ2-1, with D unresolved. V shed 8 bases and J shed 4 bases, with 12 bases lying between them. Germline CDR1 reads SEHNR; CDR2 reads FQNEAQ (reference sequence). This CDR3 has 13 amino acids.

The sample holds a few counts of this clonotype. The chain recombines TRBV7-9 with TRBJ2-3; the D gene is possibly TRBD2 (6 bases). The CDR3 contains 15 residues. Germline V gene sequence: CDR1 SEHNR, CDR2 FQNEAQ (reference sequence). V lost 5 bases and J 2 bases, leaving 14 bases between the germline ends. CDR3 DNA: TGTGCCAGCAGCCTCCGACTAGACCACACAGATACGCAGTATTTT. Amino acids: CASSLRLDHTDTQYF.

V gene TRBV7-9 combines with J gene TRBJ2-6; tentatively, D is TRBD2 (6 bases). Germline CDR1 is SEHNR and CDR2 is FQNEAQ (reference sequence). The CDR3 has 20 amino acids. V dropped 3 bases and J dropped 0 bases, with 21 bases sitting between them. The CDR3 reads CASSFPRVGEEYSGANVLTF. CDR3 DNA: TGTGCCAGCAGCTTTCCTAGGGTTGGGGAGGAATACTCTGGGGCCAACGTCCTGACTTTC.

This clonotype was picked up one time. The chain links TRBV6-5 to TRBJ2-7; D ambiguous. CDR1 and CDR2 from the germline V gene are MNHEY and SVGAGI. V was clipped by 6 bases and J by 3 bases, with 9 bases between them. The CDR3 runs to 12 residues. CDR3 protein: CASSPNLYEQYF. The CDR3 DNA is TGTGCCAGCAGCCCGAACCTCTACGAGCAGTACTTC.

This chain uses TRBV9 with TRBJ2-1, with D hard to call. V was trimmed by 0 bases and J by 4 bases, leaving 11 bases between them. The CDR3 is 15 residues long. Germline V gene lookup returns CDR1 SGDLS and CDR2 YYNGEE. The CDR3 DNA is TGTGCCAGCAGCGTAGCCGGGTCTCCTTACAATGAGCAGTTCTTC. Translating gives CASSVAGSPYNEQFF.

The CDR3 DNA reads TGTGCCAGCAGTTCCGACAGGGGATATAGCTATGGCTACACCTTC. Its protein is CASSSDRGYSYGYTF. The rearrangement uses TRBV6-2 or TRBV6-3 and TRBJ1-2, with 8 bases fitting TRBD1. Germline values: CDR1 MNHEY, CDR2 SVGEGT. Trimming cost V 4 bases and J 4 bases; bases outside gene matches: 8. There are 15 residues in the CDR3.

There are a few counts of this clonotype. This chain's CDR3 is CATSDPTTGAYEQYF. The DNA of the CDR3 is TGTGCCACCAGTGATCCTACGACAGGGGCCTACGAGCAGTACTTC. V gene TRBV24-1 combines with J gene TRBJ2-7; 8 nucleotides agree with TRBD1. CDR1 is KGHDR and CDR2 is SFDVKD in the germline V gene. V dropped 3 bases and J dropped 2; count of bases not matched to a gene: 5. This CDR3 is built from 15 residues.

There are a few counts of this clonotype. The CDR3 region has the DNA TGCGCCAGCAGCCAAGAACAGGCTCGCACAGATACGCAGTATTTT. Translating gives CASSQEQARTDTQYF. The V gene is TRBV4-3, the J gene TRBJ2-3, with D possibly matching TRBD1 (5 bases). Germline CDR1 and CDR2: LGHNA and YSLEER. CDR3 size: 15 residues. The germline V and J ends were trimmed by 0 bases and 1 base, with 8 bases remaining between them.

This rearrangement joins TRBV11-2 to TRBJ2-7; D gene ambiguous. Germline CDR1 is SGHAT and CDR2 is FQNNGV. Trimming took 1 base from V and 9 from J, leaving 16 bases between them. There are 14 residues in the CDR3. The CDR3 sequence is CASSLVQTDEGQYF. In nucleotides, the CDR3 is TGTGCCAGCAGCTTAGTTCAAACGGATGAAGGGCAGTACTTC.

This clonotype showed up just a few times. The J gene is TRBJ2-2, the V gene TRBV5-6, with 9 bases lining up with TRBD1. V lost 3 bases, J lost 6 bases, and 9 bases stayed unmatched. The CDR3 covers 16 residues. The germline V gene has CDR1 SGHDT and CDR2 YYEEEE. In DNA form, the CDR3 reads TGTGCCAGCAGCTCCACAGGGGGCGGAAAGGCCGGGGAGCTGTTTTTT. Translated: CASSSTGGGKAGELFF.